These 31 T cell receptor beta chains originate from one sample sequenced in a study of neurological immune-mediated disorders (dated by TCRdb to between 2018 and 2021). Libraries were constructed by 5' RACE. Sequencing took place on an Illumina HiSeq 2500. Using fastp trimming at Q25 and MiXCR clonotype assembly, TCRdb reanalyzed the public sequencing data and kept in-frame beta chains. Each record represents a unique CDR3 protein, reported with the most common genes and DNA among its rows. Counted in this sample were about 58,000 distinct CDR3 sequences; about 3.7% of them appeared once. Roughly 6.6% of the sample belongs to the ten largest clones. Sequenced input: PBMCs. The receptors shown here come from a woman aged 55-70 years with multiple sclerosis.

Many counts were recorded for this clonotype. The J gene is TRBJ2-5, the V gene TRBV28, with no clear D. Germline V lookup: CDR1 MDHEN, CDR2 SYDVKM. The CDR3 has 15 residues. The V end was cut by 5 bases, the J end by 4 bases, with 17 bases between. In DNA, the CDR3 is TGTGCCAGCAGTCCAGGCTCCCCAGGACGAGAGACCCAGTACTTC. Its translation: CASSPGSPGRETQYF.

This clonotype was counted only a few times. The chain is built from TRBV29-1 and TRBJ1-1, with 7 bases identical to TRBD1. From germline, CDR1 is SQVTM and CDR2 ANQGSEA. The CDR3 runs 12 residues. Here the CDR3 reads CRVQGGGTEAFF. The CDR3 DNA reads TGCAGGGTCCAGGGGGGCGGCACTGAAGCTTTCTTT.

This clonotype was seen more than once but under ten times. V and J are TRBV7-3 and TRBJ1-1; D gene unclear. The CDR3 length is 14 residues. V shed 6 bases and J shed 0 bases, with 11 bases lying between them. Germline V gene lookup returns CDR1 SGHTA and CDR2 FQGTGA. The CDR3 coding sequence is TGTGCCAGCAGGTTGGACGGATTGAACACTGAAGCTTTCTTT. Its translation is CASRLDGLNTEAFF.

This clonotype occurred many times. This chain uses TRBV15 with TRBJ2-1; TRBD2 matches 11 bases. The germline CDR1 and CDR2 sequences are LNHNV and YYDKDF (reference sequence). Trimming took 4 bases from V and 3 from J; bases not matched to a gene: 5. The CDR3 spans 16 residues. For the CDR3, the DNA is TGTGCCACCAGCATAGGACTAGCGGGCCGCTACAATGAGCAGTTCTTC. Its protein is CATSIGLAGRYNEQFF. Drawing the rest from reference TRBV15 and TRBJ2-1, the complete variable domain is DAMVIQNPRYQVTQFGKPVTLSCSQTLNHNVMYWYQQKSSQAPKLLFHYYDKDFNNEADTPDNFQSRRPNTSFCFLDIRSPGLGDTAMYLCATSIGLAGRYNEQFFGPGTRLTVL.

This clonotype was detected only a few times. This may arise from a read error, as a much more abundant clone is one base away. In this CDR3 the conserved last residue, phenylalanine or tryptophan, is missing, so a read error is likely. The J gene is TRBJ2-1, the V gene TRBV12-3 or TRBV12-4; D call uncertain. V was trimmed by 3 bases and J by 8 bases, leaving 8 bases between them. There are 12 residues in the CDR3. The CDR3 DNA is TGTGCCAGCAGTTTGGCCACCCATGAGCAGTTCTGC. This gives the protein CASSLATHEQFC.

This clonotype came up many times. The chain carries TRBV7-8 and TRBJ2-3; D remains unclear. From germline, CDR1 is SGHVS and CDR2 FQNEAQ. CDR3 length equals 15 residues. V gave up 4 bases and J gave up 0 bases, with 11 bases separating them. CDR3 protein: CASSWRFSSTDTQYF. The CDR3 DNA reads TGTGCCAGCAGCTGGCGATTTAGCAGCACAGATACGCAGTATTTT. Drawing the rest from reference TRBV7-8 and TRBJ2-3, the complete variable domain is GAGVSQSPRYKVAKRGQDVALRCDPISGHVSLFWYQQALGQGPEFLTYFQNEAQLDKSGLPSDRFFAERPEGSVSTLKIQRTQQEDSAVYLCASSWRFSSTDTQYFGPGTRLTVL.

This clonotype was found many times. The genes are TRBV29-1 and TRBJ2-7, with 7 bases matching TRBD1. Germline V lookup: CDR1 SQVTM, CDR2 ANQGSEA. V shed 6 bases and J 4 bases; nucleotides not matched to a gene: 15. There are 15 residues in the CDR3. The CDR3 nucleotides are TGCAGCGTCGAGACTTTGGGACAGTTAACTTACGAGCAGTACTTC. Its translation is CSVETLGQLTYEQYF.

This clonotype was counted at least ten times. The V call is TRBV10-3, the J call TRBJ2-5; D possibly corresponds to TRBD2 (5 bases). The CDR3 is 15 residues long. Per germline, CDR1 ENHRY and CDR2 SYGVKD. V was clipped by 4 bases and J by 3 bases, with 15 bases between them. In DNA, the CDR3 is TGTGCCATCAGTGCCCGGGAAAGAAGGGAAGAGACCCAGTACTTC. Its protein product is CAISARERREETQYF.

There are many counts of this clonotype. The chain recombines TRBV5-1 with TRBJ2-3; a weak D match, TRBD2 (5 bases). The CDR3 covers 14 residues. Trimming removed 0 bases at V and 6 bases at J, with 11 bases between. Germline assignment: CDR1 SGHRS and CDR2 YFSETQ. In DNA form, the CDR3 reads TGCGCCAGCAGCTTGGCCGCACGAGGGGATACGCAGTATTTT. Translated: CASSLAARGDTQYF.

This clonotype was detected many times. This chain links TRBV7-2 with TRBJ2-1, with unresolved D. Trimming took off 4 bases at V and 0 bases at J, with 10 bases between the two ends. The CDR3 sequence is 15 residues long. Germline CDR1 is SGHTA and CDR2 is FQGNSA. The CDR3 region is CASSSSWGSYNEQFF. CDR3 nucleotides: TGTGCCAGCAGCTCGAGTTGGGGCTCCTACAATGAGCAGTTCTTC.

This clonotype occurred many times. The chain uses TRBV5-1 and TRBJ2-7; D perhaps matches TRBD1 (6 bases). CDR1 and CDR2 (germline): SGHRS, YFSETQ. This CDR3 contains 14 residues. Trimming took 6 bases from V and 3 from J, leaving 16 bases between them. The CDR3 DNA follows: TGCGCCAGCATCAAGGACAGCTCATACTACGAGCAGTACTTC. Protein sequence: CASIKDSSYYEQYF.

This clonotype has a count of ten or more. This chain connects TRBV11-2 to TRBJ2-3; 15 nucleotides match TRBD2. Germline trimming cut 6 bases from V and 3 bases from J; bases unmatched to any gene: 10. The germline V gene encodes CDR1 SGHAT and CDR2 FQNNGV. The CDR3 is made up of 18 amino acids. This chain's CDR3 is CASRPGLAGGLGTDTQYF. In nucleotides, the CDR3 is TGTGCCAGCAGACCGGGACTAGCGGGAGGTTTGGGGACAGATACGCAGTATTTT.

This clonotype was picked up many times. CDR3 nucleotides: TGCAGTGCTAGGTTCGGGGTTCCGAACACCGGGGAGCTGTTTTTT. This sequence encodes CSARFGVPNTGELFF. The rearrangement links TRBV20-1 to TRBJ2-2, with TRBD2 as a possible D gene (5 bases). The CDR3 extends over 15 amino acids. Germline values: CDR1 DFQATT, CDR2 SNEGSKA (reference sequence). The ends were cut back, 3 bases at V and 0 bases at J, with 11 bases in the middle.

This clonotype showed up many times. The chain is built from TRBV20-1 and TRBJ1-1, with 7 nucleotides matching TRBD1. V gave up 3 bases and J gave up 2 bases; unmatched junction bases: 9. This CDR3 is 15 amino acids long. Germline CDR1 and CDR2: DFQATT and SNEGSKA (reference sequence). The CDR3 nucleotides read TGCAGTGCTAGGGGGCAGGGGGTCGAAAACACTGAAGCTTTCTTT. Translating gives CSARGQGVENTEAFF.

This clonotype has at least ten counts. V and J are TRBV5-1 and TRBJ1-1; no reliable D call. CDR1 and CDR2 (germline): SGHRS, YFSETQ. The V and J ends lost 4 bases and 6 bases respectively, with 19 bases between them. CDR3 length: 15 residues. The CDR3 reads CASSREPGPGAEAFF. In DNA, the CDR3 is TGCGCCAGCAGCCGTGAGCCGGGCCCCGGGGCTGAAGCTTTCTTT.

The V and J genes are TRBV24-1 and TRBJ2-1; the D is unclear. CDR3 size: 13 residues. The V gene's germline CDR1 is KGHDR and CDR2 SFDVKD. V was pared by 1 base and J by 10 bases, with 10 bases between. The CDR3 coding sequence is TGTGCCACCAGTGATTTTGGGGTATTAGAGCAGTTCTTC. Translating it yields CATSDFGVLEQFF.

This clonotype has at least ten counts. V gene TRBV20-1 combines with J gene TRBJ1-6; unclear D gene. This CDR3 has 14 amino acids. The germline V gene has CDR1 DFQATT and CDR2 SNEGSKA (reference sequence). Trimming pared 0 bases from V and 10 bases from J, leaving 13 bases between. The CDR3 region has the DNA TGCAGTGCTAGAGACTACCGCGAGAGATCACCCCTCCACTTT. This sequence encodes CSARDYRERSPLHF.

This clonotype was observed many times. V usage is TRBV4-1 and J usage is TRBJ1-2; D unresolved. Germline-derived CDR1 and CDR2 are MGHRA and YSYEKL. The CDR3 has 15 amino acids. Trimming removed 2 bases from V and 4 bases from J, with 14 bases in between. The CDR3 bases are TGCGCCAGCAGCCAACAGTACCAAGGACTCTATGGCTACACCTTC. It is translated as CASSQQYQGLYGYTF.

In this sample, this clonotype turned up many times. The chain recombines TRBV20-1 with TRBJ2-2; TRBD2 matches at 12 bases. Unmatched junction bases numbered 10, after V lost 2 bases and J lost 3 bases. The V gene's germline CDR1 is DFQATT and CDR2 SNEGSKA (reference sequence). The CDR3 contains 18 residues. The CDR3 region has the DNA TGCAGTGCTAGAAAAACTTTTCTAGCGGGAGGGCACACCGGGGAGCTGTTTTTT. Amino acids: CSARKTFLAGGHTGELFF.

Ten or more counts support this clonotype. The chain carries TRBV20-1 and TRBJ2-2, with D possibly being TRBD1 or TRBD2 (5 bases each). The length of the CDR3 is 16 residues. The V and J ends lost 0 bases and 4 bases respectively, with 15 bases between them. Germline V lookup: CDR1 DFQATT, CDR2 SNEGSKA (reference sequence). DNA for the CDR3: TGCAGTGCTAGAGATTACCAGGGAGTGGGCACCGGGGAGCTGTTTTTT. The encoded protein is CSARDYQGVGTGELFF.

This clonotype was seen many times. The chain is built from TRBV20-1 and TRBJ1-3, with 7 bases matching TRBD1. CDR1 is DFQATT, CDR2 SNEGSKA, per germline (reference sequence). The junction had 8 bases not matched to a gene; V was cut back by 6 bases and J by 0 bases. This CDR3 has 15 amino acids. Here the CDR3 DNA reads TGCAGTGCGGACGGAGACAGGGCCTCTGGAAACACCATATATTTT. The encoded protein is CSADGDRASGNTIYF.

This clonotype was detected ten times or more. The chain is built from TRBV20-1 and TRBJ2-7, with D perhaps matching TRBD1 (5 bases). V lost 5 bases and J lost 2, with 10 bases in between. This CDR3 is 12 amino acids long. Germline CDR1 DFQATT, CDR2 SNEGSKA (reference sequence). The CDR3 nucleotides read TGCAGTGCTCAGACAGAACCCTACGAGCAGTACTTC. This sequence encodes CSAQTEPYEQYF.

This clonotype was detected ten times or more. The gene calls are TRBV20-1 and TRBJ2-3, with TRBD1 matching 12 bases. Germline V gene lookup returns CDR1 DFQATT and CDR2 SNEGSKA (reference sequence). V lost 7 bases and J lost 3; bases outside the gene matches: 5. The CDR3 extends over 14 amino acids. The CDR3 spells CSGPGQGATDTQYF. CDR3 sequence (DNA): TGCAGTGGGCCGGGACAGGGGGCAACAGATACGCAGTATTTT.

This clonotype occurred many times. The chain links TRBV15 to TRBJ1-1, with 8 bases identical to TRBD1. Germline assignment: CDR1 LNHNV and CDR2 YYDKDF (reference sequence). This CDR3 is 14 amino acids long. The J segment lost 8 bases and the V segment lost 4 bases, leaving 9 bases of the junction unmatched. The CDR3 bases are TGTGCCACCAGCATAAGACAGGGGCGTGAGGAAGCTTTCTTT. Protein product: CATSIRQGREEAFF.

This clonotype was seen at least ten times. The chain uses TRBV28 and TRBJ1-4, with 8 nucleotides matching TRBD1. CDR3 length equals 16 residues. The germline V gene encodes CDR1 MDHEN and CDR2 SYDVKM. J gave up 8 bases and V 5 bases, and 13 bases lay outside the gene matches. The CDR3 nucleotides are TGTGCCAGCAGTGCCCGCAGGGGGCGATTGTTAGAAAAACTGTTTTTT. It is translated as CASSARRGRLLEKLFF.

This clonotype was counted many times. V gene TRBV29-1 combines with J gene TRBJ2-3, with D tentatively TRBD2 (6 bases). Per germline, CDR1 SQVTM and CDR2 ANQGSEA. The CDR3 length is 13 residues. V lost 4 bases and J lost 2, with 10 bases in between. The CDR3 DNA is TGCAGCGTTGGCGGGACCGTCACAGATACGCAGTATTTT. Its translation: CSVGGTVTDTQYF.

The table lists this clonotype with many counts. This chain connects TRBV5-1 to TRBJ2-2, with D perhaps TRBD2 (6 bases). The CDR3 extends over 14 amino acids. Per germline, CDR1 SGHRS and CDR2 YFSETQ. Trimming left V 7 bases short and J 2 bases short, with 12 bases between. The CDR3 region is CASAGTLNTGELFF. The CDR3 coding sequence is TGCGCCAGCGCAGGGACTTTAAACACCGGGGAGCTGTTTTTT.

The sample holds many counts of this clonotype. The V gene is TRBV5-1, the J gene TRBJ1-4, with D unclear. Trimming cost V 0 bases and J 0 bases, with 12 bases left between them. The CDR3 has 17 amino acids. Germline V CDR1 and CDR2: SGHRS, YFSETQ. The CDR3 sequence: CASSLDSPFATNEKLFF. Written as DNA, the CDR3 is TGCGCCAGCAGCTTGGACAGCCCTTTTGCAACTAATGAAAAACTGTTTTTT.

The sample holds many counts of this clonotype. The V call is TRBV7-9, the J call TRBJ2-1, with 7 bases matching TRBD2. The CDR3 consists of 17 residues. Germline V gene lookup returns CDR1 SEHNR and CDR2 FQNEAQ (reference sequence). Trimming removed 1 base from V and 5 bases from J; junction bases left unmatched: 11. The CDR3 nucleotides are TGTGCCAGCAGCTTAGAGTGGGGCGGGAGCAGGGACAATGAGCAGTTCTTC. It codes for CASSLEWGGSRDNEQFF.

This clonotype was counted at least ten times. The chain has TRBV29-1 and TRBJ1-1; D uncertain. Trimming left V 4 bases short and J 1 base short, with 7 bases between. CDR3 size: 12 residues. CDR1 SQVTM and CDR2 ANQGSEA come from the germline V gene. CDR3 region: CSVVWRNTEAFF. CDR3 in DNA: TGCAGCGTTGTCTGGCGGAACACTGAAGCTTTCTTT.

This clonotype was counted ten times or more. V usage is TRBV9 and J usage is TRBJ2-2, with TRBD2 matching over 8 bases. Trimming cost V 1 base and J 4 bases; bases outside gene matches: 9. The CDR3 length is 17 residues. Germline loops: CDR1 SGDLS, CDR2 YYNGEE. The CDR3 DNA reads TGTGCCAGCAGCGTAAATTTGCGGGGGGCGGTCACCGGGGAGCTGTTTTTT. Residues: CASSVNLRGAVTGELFF.